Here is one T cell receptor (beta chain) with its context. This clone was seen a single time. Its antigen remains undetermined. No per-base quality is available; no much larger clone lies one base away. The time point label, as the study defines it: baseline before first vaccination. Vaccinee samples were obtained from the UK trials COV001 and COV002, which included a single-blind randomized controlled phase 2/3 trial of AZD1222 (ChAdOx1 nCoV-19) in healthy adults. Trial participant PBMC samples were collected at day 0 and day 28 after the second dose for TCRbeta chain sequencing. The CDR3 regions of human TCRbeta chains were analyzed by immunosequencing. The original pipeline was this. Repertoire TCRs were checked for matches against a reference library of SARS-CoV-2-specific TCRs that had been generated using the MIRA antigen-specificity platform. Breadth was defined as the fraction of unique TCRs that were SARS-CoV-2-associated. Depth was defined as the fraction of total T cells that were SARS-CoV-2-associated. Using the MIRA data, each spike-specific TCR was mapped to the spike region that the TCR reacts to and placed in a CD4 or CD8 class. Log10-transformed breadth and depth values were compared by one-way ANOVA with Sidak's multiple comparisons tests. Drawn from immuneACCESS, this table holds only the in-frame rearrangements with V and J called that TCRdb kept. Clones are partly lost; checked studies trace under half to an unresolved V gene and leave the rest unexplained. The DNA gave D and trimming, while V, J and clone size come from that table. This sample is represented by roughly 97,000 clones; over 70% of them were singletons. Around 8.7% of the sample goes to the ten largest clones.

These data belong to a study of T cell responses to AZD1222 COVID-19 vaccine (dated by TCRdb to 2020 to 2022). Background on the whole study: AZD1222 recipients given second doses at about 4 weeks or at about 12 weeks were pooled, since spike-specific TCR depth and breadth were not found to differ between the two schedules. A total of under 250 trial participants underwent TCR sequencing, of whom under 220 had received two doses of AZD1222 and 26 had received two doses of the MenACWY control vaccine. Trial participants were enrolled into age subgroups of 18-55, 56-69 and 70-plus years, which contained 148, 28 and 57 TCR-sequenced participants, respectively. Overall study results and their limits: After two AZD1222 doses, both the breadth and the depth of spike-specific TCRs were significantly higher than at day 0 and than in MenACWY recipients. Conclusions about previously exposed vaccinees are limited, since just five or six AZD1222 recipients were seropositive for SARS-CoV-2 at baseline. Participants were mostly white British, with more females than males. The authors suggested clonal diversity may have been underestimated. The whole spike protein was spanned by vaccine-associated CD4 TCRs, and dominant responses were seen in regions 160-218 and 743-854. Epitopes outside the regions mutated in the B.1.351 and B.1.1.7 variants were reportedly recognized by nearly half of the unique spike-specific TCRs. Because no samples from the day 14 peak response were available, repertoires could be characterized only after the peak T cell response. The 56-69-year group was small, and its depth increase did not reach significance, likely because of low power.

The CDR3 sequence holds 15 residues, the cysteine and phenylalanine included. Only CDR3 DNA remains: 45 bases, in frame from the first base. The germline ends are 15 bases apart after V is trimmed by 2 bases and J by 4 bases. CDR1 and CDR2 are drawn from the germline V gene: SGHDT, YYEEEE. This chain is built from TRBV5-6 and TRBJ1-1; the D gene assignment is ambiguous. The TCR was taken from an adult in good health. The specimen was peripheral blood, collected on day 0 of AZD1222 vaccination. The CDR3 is CASSLNPFGSTEAFF. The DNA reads TGTGCCAGCAGCTTAAACCCTTTCGGGTCCACTGAAGCTTTCTTT.